The 32 T cell receptor beta chains reported below all come from one sample, sequenced in a study of vaccination effects on CD4 cells after COVID-19. Isolating CD4+ T cells followed about 11 days of culture. The vaccine given was either BNT162b2 or mRNA-1273, in two doses. Only in-frame clones appear in the TCRdb table, and some are missing; sequencing was by immunoSEQ multiplex PCR. The sample lists about 57,000 clones; approximately 80% were seen once. Their specific antigens are unknown. Material: CD4+ T cells from PBMCs cultured without peptide, obtained after COVID-19 vaccination. The receptors come from a human donor who received a COVID-19 vaccine.

This clone showed up just a few times. Other DNA sequences in the sample encode the same CDR3. The rearrangement links TRBV18 to TRBJ2-5, with 7 bases lining up with TRBD1. Germline V CDR1 and CDR2: KGHSH, LQKENI. The CDR3 spans 15 residues. Trimming removed 0 bases from V and 1 base from J; junction bases left unmatched: 2. The CDR3 nucleotides are TGTGCCAGCTCACCACCAGGGGGCCCCCAAGAGACCCAGTACTTC. Its translation: CASSPPGGPQETQYF.

In this sample, this clone turned up a few times. This chain links TRBV28 with TRBJ1-6; D is uncertain. Between the trimmed V and J ends, which lost 1 base and 0 bases, there was a span of 7 bases. The CDR3 totals 16 residues. Per germline, CDR1 MDHEN and CDR2 SYDVKM. CDR3 DNA sequence: TGTGCCAGCAGTTTATACCCCCTCTCCTATAATTCACCCCTCCACTTT. Translated: CASSLYPLSYNSPLHF.

V and J are TRBV4-2 and TRBJ1-5; D not resolved. CDR1 is LGHNA, CDR2 YNFKEQ, per germline. Deletions cut 0 bases from V and 2 bases from J, with 14 bases between. This CDR3 contains 17 residues. The DNA for the CDR3 is TGTGCCAGCAGCCAAGAGTCACGGCGGTTTGGCAATCAGCCCCAGCATTTT. This sequence encodes CASSQESRRFGNQPQHF.

The chain joins TRBV3-1 (or the pseudogene TRBV3-2) to TRBJ2-7; 8 bases line up with TRBD2. Trimming cost V 3 bases and J 0 bases; bases outside gene matches: 4. CDR3 size: 15 residues. CDR1 is LGHDT, CDR2 YNNKEL, per germline (reference sequence). The DNA of the CDR3 is TGTGCCAGCAGCCAGGGGGGGACTAGCTCCTACGAGCAGTACTTC. Translation: CASSQGGTSSYEQYF.

The chain links TRBV19 to TRBJ2-1; D unresolved. V was trimmed by 1 base and J by 6 bases, leaving 10 bases between them. CDR3 length: 14 amino acids. Germline V CDR1 and CDR2: LNHDA, SQIVND (reference sequence). The DNA of the CDR3 is TGTGCCAGTAGTATAGGACACTCAAGCAATGAGCAGTTCTTC. It yields the protein CASSIGHSSNEQFF.

V usage is TRBV10-3 and J usage is TRBJ2-3, with TRBD2 identical over 9 bases. V gave up 7 bases and J gave up 2 bases; unmatched junction bases: 7. Germline-derived CDR1 and CDR2 are ENHRY and SYGVKD. The CDR3 is 15 residues long. CDR3 DNA: TGTGCCATCAAGATGGCGGGAGGGAACACAGATACGCAGTATTTT. The encoded protein is CAIKMAGGNTDTQYF.

V is TRBV11-2 and J is TRBJ1-5; D ambiguous. CDR1 SGHAT and CDR2 FQNNGV come from the germline V gene. The CDR3 has 12 amino acids. Trimming removed 0 bases from V and 4 bases from J, with 1 base in between. The CDR3 DNA is TGTGCCAGCAGCTTAGAAAATCAGCCCCAGCATTTT. Translated: CASSLENQPQHF.

This clone has only a few counts. J is TRBJ1-2 and V is TRBV30; TRBD1 matches 8 bases. The CDR3 runs to 15 residues. V was pared by 2 bases and J by 3 bases, with 8 bases of the junction left unmatched. Germline values: CDR1 GTSNPN, CDR2 SVGIG (reference sequence). The CDR3 nucleotides are TGTGCCTGGAGTCTTTCAGGGGGCAGCCACTATGGCTACACCTTC. Amino acid sequence: CAWSLSGGSHYGYTF.

This clone was counted a single time. This rearrangement joins TRBV28 to TRBJ2-4, with 9 bases fitting TRBD1. The CDR3 extends over 16 amino acids. Germline CDR1 reads MDHEN; CDR2 reads SYDVKM. The V gene end was trimmed by 6 bases and the J gene end by 1 base; junction bases not matched to a gene: 7. The CDR3 DNA sequence: TGTGCCAGCAGACCGCCGGGACAGGGTGCCAAAAACATTCAGTACTTC. Translated, it gives CASRPPGQGAKNIQYF.

V gene TRBV5-4 combines with J gene TRBJ2-1; D is possibly TRBD2 (6 bases). The V and J ends lost 4 bases and 2 bases respectively, with 19 bases between them. This CDR3 contains 17 residues. Germline V gene sequence: CDR1 SGHNT, CDR2 YYREEE (reference sequence). CDR3 coding DNA: TGTGCCAGCAGCACGGACCTGGGGGGAAACACCTACAATGAGCAGTTCTTC. This translates into CASSTDLGGNTYNEQFF.

The chain couples TRBV12-3 or TRBV12-4 to TRBJ1-5; no reliable D call. With 7 bases removed from V and 0 bases from J, the gap between germline ends came to 4 bases. CDR3 length: 12 amino acids. Here the CDR3 DNA reads TGTGCCAGCACCCTTAGCAATCAGCCCCAGCATTTT. This gives the protein CASTLSNQPQHF.

As concerns this clone: Other nucleotide sequences from this sample produce the same CDR3. V is TRBV19 and J is TRBJ1-6, with 8 bases matching TRBD1. In germline, CDR1 is LNHDA, CDR2 SQIVND (reference sequence). J was trimmed by 7 bases and V by 3 bases; bases with no gene match: 2. The CDR3 spans 14 residues. The CDR3, as DNA: TGTGCCAGTAGTATCGGGACAGGAAATTCACCCCTCCACTTT. It is translated as CASSIGTGNSPLHF.

The CDR3 DNA reads TGCAGCGCCACAGGGGTAGTGGGCTACACCTTC. Translating gives CSATGVVGYTF. The rearrangement uses TRBV29-1 and TRBJ1-2; 7 bases fit TRBD1. Looked up from germline, CDR1 is SQVTM and CDR2 is ANQGSEA. Trimming at V came to 7 bases and at J to 8 bases, leaving 7 bases not matched to a gene. The CDR3 is made up of 11 amino acids.

The chain is built from TRBV19 and TRBJ1-6; 7 nucleotides match TRBD1. V gave up 5 bases and J gave up 7 bases; unmatched junction bases: 5. This CDR3 spans 14 amino acids. CDR1 LNHDA and CDR2 SQIVND come from the germline V gene (reference sequence). CDR3 DNA sequence: TGTGCCAGTAGTGGCGGGACAGAAAATTCACCCCTCCACTTT. Protein product: CASSGGTENSPLHF.

The chain has TRBV5-1 and TRBJ1-2, with D possibly TRBD1 on 6 matching bases. Trimming removed 5 bases from V and 6 bases from J, with 20 bases in between. CDR3 length: 15 residues. Per the germline V gene, CDR1 is SGHRS and CDR2 is YFSETQ. CDR3 amino acids: CASSPVLGGDHGYTF. The DNA of the CDR3 is TGCGCCAGCAGTCCCGTATTGGGGGGCGACCATGGCTACACCTTC.

A few counts support this clone. This chain links TRBV28 with TRBJ1-2; 11 nucleotides line up with TRBD1. This CDR3 is built from 14 residues. Germline values: CDR1 MDHEN, CDR2 SYDVKM. The ends lost 4 bases at V and 6 bases at J; junction bases unmatched: 4. CDR3 sequence: CASSYPGQGDGYTF. Written as DNA, the CDR3 is TGTGCCAGCAGTTATCCGGGACAGGGGGATGGCTACACCTTC.

The genes are TRBV18 and TRBJ2-7, with a possible D match to TRBD1 (6 bases). CDR3 length: 14 amino acids. Trimming took 5 bases from V and 6 from J, leaving 17 bases between them. Germline V gives CDR1 KGHSH, CDR2 LQKENI. In DNA form, the CDR3 reads TGTGCCAGCTCATCTCGACAGGACCAAGGCGAGCAGTACTTC. Translation gives CASSSRQDQGEQYF. Full variable domain (rest looked up from reference TRBV18 and TRBJ2-7): NAGVMQNPRHLVRRRGQEARLRCSPMKGHSHVYWYRQLPEEGLKFMVYLQKENIIDESGMPKERFSAEFPKEGPSILRIQQVVRGDSAAYFCASSSRQDQGEQYFGPGTRLTVT.

J is TRBJ1-5 and V is TRBV19; 8 positions match TRBD1. The CDR3 covers 19 residues. The trim removed 7 bases at V and 0 bases at J, leaving 17 bases unmatched. CDR1 is LNHDA and CDR2 is SQIVND in the germline V gene (reference sequence). The CDR3 reads CASMDLGRQGFSSNQPQHF. DNA of the CDR3: TGTGCCAGTATGGATTTGGGGAGACAGGGGTTTTCTAGCAATCAGCCCCAGCATTTT.

The chain is built from TRBV29-1 and TRBJ1-2, with TRBD1 matching over 8 bases. The CDR3 length is 14 residues. Germline-derived CDR1 and CDR2 are SQVTM and ANQGSEA. V shed 2 bases, J shed 4 bases, and the junction held 6 bases outside the gene matches. CDR3 sequence: CSVERDRPPYGYTF. The DNA for the CDR3 is TGCAGCGTTGAAAGGGACAGGCCCCCCTATGGCTACACCTTC.

This chain links TRBV7-8 with TRBJ1-1; D is unresolved. Trimming cost V 5 bases and J 4 bases, with 20 bases left between them. Per the germline V gene, CDR1 is SGHVS and CDR2 is FQNEAQ. This CDR3 contains 16 residues. Written as DNA, the CDR3 is TGTGCCAGCAGCCAGGCGGGATTGGGAGCCCGCACTGAAGCTTTCTTT. This codes for CASSQAGLGARTEAFF.

V gene TRBV5-5 combines with J gene TRBJ2-1; TRBD2 matches 7 bases. There are 18 residues in the CDR3. From germline, CDR1 is SGHKS and CDR2 YYEKEE (reference sequence). J gave up 0 bases and V 3 bases, and 12 bases lay outside the gene matches. In nucleotides, the CDR3 is TGTGCCAGCAGCTCGGCTAGCGGAGGGTGGTTCTCCTACAATGAGCAGTTCTTC. This encodes CASSSASGGWFSYNEQFF.

The CDR3 spells CASSWRKGRYDEQFF. In DNA form, the CDR3 reads TGCGCCAGCAGCTGGAGAAAAGGACGGTACGATGAGCAGTTCTTC. The V call is TRBV5-1, the J call TRBJ2-1; D not certain. This CDR3 has 15 amino acids. Trimming left V 3 bases short and J 8 bases short, with 18 bases between. Germline V CDR1 and CDR2: SGHRS, YFSETQ.

The chain links TRBV12-3 or TRBV12-4 to TRBJ1-4; D gene unclear. Trimming pared 6 bases from V and 6 bases from J, leaving 5 bases between. The CDR3 runs to 11 residues. CDR3 sequence: CASSNYEKLFF. The CDR3 DNA sequence: TGTGCCAGCAGCAATTATGAAAAACTGTTTTTT.

CDR3 amino acids: CASSQGARMNTEAFF. CDR3 DNA sequence: TGTGCCAGCAGCCAAGGGGCCCGCATGAACACTGAAGCTTTCTTT. The V gene is TRBV3-1 (or the pseudogene TRBV3-2), the J gene TRBJ1-1; no reliable D call. The CDR3 runs to 15 residues. V lost 1 base, J lost 0 bases, and 9 bases lay in between. Germline-derived CDR1 and CDR2 are LGHDT and YNNKEL (reference sequence).

V and J are TRBV4-1 and TRBJ2-5; D is perhaps TRBD1 (6 bases). The CDR3 is made up of 15 amino acids. V was shortened by 4 bases and J by 5 bases, with 17 bases between the two germline ends. Germline lookup yields CDR1 MGHRA and CDR2 YSYEKL. The CDR3 here is CASSPHAGARETQYF. The CDR3 coding sequence is TGCGCCAGCAGCCCACATGCAGGGGCGCGGGAGACCCAGTACTTC.

As DNA, the CDR3 is TGTGCCTGGACGGTGGGGACAGGCAATTCACCCCTCCACTTT. As protein: CAWTVGTGNSPLHF. The chain is built from TRBV30 and TRBJ1-6; TRBD1 matches at 8 bases. This CDR3 region has 14 residues. Trimming cost V 4 bases and J 7 bases; bases outside gene matches: 6. CDR1 and CDR2 from the germline V gene are GTSNPN and SVGIG (reference sequence).

The chain carries TRBV6-5 and TRBJ2-1; D assignment may be TRBD1 or TRBD2 (5 bases each). Germline CDR1 MNHEY, CDR2 SVGAGI. The CDR3 is 14 residues long. V lost 7 bases, J lost 6 bases, and 16 bases lay in between. The CDR3: CASTGAVVRNEQFF. Written as DNA, the CDR3 is TGTGCCAGCACCGGGGCGGTAGTTCGCAATGAGCAGTTCTTC.

The rearrangement links TRBV11-2 to TRBJ2-2; D gene ambiguous. CDR3 length: 13 residues. With 0 bases removed from V and 7 bases from J, the gap between germline ends came to 6 bases. CDR1 and CDR2 (germline): SGHAT, FQNNGV. This chain's CDR3 is CASSLEPGGELFF. Here the CDR3 DNA reads TGTGCCAGCAGCTTAGAGCCGGGCGGGGAGCTGTTTTTT.

The rearrangement joins TRBV5-1 to TRBJ2-1; 10 bases are shared with TRBD2. The germline gives CDR1 SGHRS, CDR2 YFSETQ. Trimming at V came to 4 bases and at J to 7 bases, leaving 14 bases not matched to a gene. This CDR3 comprises 17 residues. The CDR3 is CASSPLFLAGVGNEQFF. CDR3 bases: TGCGCCAGCAGCCCTCTGTTTCTAGCGGGAGTTGGTAATGAGCAGTTCTTC.

The chain recombines TRBV4-1 with TRBJ2-3, with TRBD2 identical over 10 bases. The germline CDR1 and CDR2 sequences are MGHRA and YSYEKL. The CDR3 consists of 16 residues. Losses at the gene ends were 0 bases for V and 4 bases for J; bases not matched to a gene: 4. In DNA form, the CDR3 reads TGCGCCAGCAGCCAAGACTCTAGCGGGAGCGCAGATACGCAGTATTTT. Translated, it gives CASSQDSSGSADTQYF.

The V and J genes are TRBV25-1 and TRBJ1-1, with 8 nucleotides matching TRBD1. V trimming: 6 bases; J trimming: 1 base; junction bases outside the gene matches: 7. Germline CDR1 and CDR2: MGHDK and SYGVNS. The CDR3 runs 15 residues. The chain's CDR3 is CASRITGGSNTEAFF. Written as DNA, the CDR3 is TGTGCCAGCAGAATCACAGGGGGTTCGAACACTGAAGCTTTCTTT.

The chain carries TRBV30 and TRBJ2-1, with D possibly TRBD1 on 5 matching bases. The CDR3 loop spans 12 amino acids. Trimming took 3 bases from V and 4 from J, leaving 7 bases between them. Germline V CDR1 and CDR2: GTSNPN, SVGIG (reference sequence). The CDR3 loop reads CAWSRDYNEQFF. In DNA form, the CDR3 reads TGTGCCTGGAGCAGGGATTACAATGAGCAGTTCTTC.